The 13 T cell receptor beta chains presented below share a single source sample, sequenced in a study of regulatory T cells in long-lasting Graves disease. Construction of the TCR beta libraries employed iRepertoire HTBI primers in conjunction with Arm-PCR of CDR3 regions. TCRdb independently ran MiXCR on the multiplex PCR reads; one entry per CDR3 protein. The profile shows roughly 420,000 distinct CDR3 sequences, around a sixth of them singletons. Time point in this sample: newly diagnosed GD, antithyroid drugs for less than 3 months. PBMCs provided the RNA from which the TCR library was made. The source material was peripheral blood mononuclear cells (PBMCs), sampled at new diagnosis, from a patient treated with antithyroid drugs. These receptors originate from a female donor with Graves disease.

This clonotype was counted a few times. A much more abundant neighbour one base away suggests this may be a read error. This sequence joins TRBV5-1 and TRBJ1-2; D possibly corresponds to TRBD1 (6 bases). Deletions cut 4 bases from V and 4 bases from J, with 11 bases between. The germline V gene has CDR1 SGHRS and CDR2 YFSETQ. The CDR3 runs to 13 residues. In DNA form, the CDR3 reads TGCGCCAGCAGCATGACAGGAAGCTATGGCTACACCTTC. Residues: CASSMTGSYGYTF. Full variable domain (rest looked up from reference TRBV5-1 and TRBJ1-2): KAGVTQTPRYLIKTRGQQVTLSCSPISGHRSVSWYQQTPGQGLQFLFEYFSETQRNKGNFPGRFSGRQFSNSRSEMNVSTLELGDSALYLCASSMTGSYGYTFGSGTRLTVV.

This clonotype was seen at least ten times. The chain joins TRBV20-1 to TRBJ2-3, with a possible D match to TRBD2 (6 bases). CDR1 is DFQATT, CDR2 SNEGSKA, per germline (reference sequence). The CDR3 is 15 amino acids. Trimming cost V 0 bases and J 6 bases, with 16 bases left between them. CDR3 amino acids: CSAREWTTAGDTQYF. The CDR3, as DNA: TGCAGTGCTAGAGAGTGGACCACCGCGGGGGATACGCAGTATTTT.

This chain connects TRBV19 to TRBJ2-6; tentative D call: TRBD1 (5 bases). This CDR3 comprises 19 residues. Germline V gives CDR1 LNHDA, CDR2 SQIVND (reference sequence). Trimming stripped 4 bases from V and 1 base from J, with 20 bases between. The CDR3 nucleotides read TGTGCCAGTAGTACCAAGACAGAGACCCATGGTTCTGGGGCCAACGTCCTGACTTTC. This gives the protein CASSTKTETHGSGANVLTF.

This clonotype was seen at least ten times. V and J are TRBV30 and TRBJ2-5, with D maybe TRBD1 (6 bases). CDR1 is GTSNPN, CDR2 SVGIG, per germline (reference sequence). V shed 0 bases and J shed 5 bases, with 16 bases lying between them. The CDR3 sequence is 15 residues long. The CDR3 DNA reads as TGTGCCTGGAGTGTAGACAGGCCTGATCGGGAGACCCAGTACTTC. Amino acids: CAWSVDRPDRETQYF. The full variable domain, in which reference TRBV30 and TRBJ2-5 provide the parts outside the CDR3, is SQTIHQWPATLVQPVGSPLSLECTVEGTSNPNLYWYRQAAGRGLQLLFYSVGIGQISSEVPQNLSASRPQDRQFILSSKKLLLSDSGFYLCAWSVDRPDRETQYFGPGTRLLVL.

This clonotype appeared many times. The CDR3 coding sequence is TGTGCCAGCACTGTTCTGGGGGGGCGCAGGGATGGCTACACCTTC. This gives the protein CASTVLGGRRDGYTF. The genes are TRBV2 and TRBJ1-2, with a possible D match to TRBD1 (6 bases). CDR1 and CDR2 from the germline V gene are SNHLY and FYNNEI. V was pared by 7 bases and J by 6 bases, with 21 bases between. This CDR3 is built from 15 residues. The complete variable domain, with remaining parts taken from reference TRBV2 and TRBJ1-2, reads EPEVTQTPSHQVTQMGQEVILRCVPISNHLYFYWYRQILGQKVEFLVSFYNNEISEKSEIFDDQFSVERPDGSNFTLKIRSTKLEDSAMYFCASTVLGGRRDGYTFGSGTRLTVV.

This clonotype was picked up a small number of times. This chain joins TRBV12-3 or TRBV12-4 and TRBJ1-5, with 7 bases lining up with TRBD1. With 11 bases clipped from V and 2 bases from J, the junction kept 3 bases outside the gene matches. The CDR3 covers 12 residues. CDR3 loop: CAAGTGNQPQHF. CDR3 sequence (DNA): TGTGCCGCCGGGACAGGCAATCAGCCCCAGCATTTT.

Comments on this clonotype: A junction end diverges from the germline sequence, so it may reflect a read error. The chain recombines TRBV11-2 with TRBJ2-5; 10 bases are shared with TRBD1. CDR3 length: 15 amino acids. Germline V CDR1 and CDR2: SGHAT, FQNNGV. CDR3 nucleotide sequence: TGCGCCAGCAGCCCGGGACAGGGGAACCAAGGGACCCAGTACTTC. This translates into CASSPGQGNQGTQYF. Drawing the rest from reference TRBV11-2 and TRBJ2-5, the complete variable domain is EAGVAQSPRYKIIEKRQSVAFWCNPISGHATLYWYQQILGQGPKLLIQFQNNGVVDDSQLPKDRFSAERLKGVDSTLKIQPAKLEDSAVYLCASSPGQGNQGTQYFGPGTRLLVL.

On this clonotype: The junction departs from the called germline gene at one end, perhaps through a read error. The rearrangement links TRBV6-1 to TRBJ1-4; 7 positions match TRBD1. The germline V gene encodes CDR1 MNHNS and CDR2 SASEGT. CDR3 length equals 15 residues. CDR3 region: CASRITGVTNEKLLF. The CDR3 DNA sequence: TGTGCCAGCAGAATTACAGGGGTGACTAATGAAAAACTGCTTTTT.

The chain uses TRBV7-2 and TRBJ2-2; D not certain. Per germline, CDR1 SGHTA and CDR2 FQGNSA. V was shortened by 8 bases and J by 1 base, with 17 bases between the two germline ends. This CDR3 has 16 amino acids. CDR3 sequence: CASSPAIGQNTGELFF. CDR3 nucleotide sequence: TGTGCCAGCTCACCAGCCATTGGTCAGAACACCGGGGAGCTGTTTTTT.

The chain has TRBV6-2 or TRBV6-3 and TRBJ2-5; 11 nucleotides agree with TRBD1. Germline-derived CDR1 and CDR2 are MNHEY and SVGEGT. V lost 0 bases, J lost 5 bases, and 2 bases stayed unmatched. This CDR3 has 15 residues. The CDR3, as DNA: TGTGCCAGCAGTTACTCGAGGGACAGGGGGGAGACCCAGTACTTC. Protein sequence: CASSYSRDRGETQYF.

This clonotype has a count of ten or more. V usage is TRBV28 and J usage is TRBJ2-1, with D possibly TRBD2 on 5 matching bases. The end of the DNA aligns better with TRBJ2-5, so the J call may be wrong. The germline gives CDR1 MDHEN, CDR2 SYDVKM. The CDR3 is made up of 17 amino acids. The CDR3 DNA sequence: TGTGCCAGCAGTTCGGCCCCGCAGCGGCCCACGGCGGAGACCCAGTACTTC. It yields the protein CASSSAPQRPTAETQYF.

This clonotype was seen more than once but under ten times. The rearrangement links TRBV27 to TRBJ2-2; TRBD1 agrees at 7 bases. The CDR3 has 16 residues. V lost 1 base and J lost 6; bases outside the gene matches: 8. The germline V gene encodes CDR1 MNHEY and CDR2 SMNVEV (reference sequence). CDR3 DNA sequence: TGTGCCAGCAGTTTATTGACAGGGATTCCACCCGGGGAGCTGTTTTTT. Protein product: CASSLLTGIPPGELFF.

This clonotype was picked up a small number of times. The V and J genes are TRBV27 and TRBJ2-7; tentatively, D is TRBD1 (5 bases). Trimming left V 3 bases short and J 0 bases short, with 9 bases between. Germline V gene sequence: CDR1 MNHEY, CDR2 SMNVEV (reference sequence). The CDR3 runs 14 residues. The CDR3: CASSLKTASYEQYF. The CDR3 DNA follows: TGTGCCAGCAGTTTGAAGACAGCCTCCTACGAGCAGTACTTC.